The 29 T cell receptor beta chains below were found in one sample sequenced in a study of CD4 and CD8 cells across lung adenocarcinoma regions (dated by TCRdb to 2017 to 2018). Libraries came from PCR. Instrument used: HiSeq X Ten. TCRdb reran the public reads through fastp at Q25 and MiXCR, keeping productive beta chains. Rows are unified per CDR3 protein, each entry keeping the most common DNA and genes. This sample has thousands of distinct CDR3 sequences in its table, and around three fifths of those were observed once. The ten largest clones capture about 19% of the sample. What was sequenced was CD4+ T cells from the margin of a lung tumor. The intended sense of this specimen's cell subset or site label: tumor margin region. Receptor source: a male donor with lung adenocarcinoma. The CD4 and CD8 labels of this study may be unreliable.

The rearrangement uses TRBV7-8 and TRBJ2-5; 10 positions agree with TRBD1. The closer fit of TRBJ2-7 to the DNA end suggests the J call may be wrong. The germline V gene encodes CDR1 SGHVS and CDR2 FQNEAQ. The CDR3 covers 13 residues. The CDR3 reads CASSLTGGDEQYF. CDR3 DNA sequence: TGTGCCAGCAGCTTGACAGGGGGCGACGAGCAGTACTTC.

The chain uses TRBV27 and TRBJ1-5; D is possibly TRBD1 (5 bases). V was trimmed by 6 bases and J by 4 bases, leaving 13 bases between them. The CDR3 has 14 amino acids. Germline V lookup: CDR1 MNHEY, CDR2 SMNVEV (reference sequence). This CDR3 reads CASSLFGGNQPQHF. The CDR3 DNA follows: TGTGCCAGCAGCCTTTTTGGGGGTAATCAGCCCCAGCATTTT.

This clonotype is deemed medium-sized (0.01 to 0.1%). The rearrangement uses TRBV6-1 and TRBJ2-6, with a weak D call TRBD2 (5 bases). The V gene lost 0 bases and the J gene lost 4 bases, with 10 bases spanning the gap. The CDR3 contains 16 residues. The germline CDR1 and CDR2 sequences are MNHNS and SASEGT. Written as DNA, the CDR3 is TGTGCCAGCAGTGAAGCCTCGGGAACGGGGGCCAACGTCCTGACTTTC. This sequence encodes CASSEASGTGANVLTF.

The chain joins TRBV7-8 to TRBJ1-1, with D unclear. V was cut by 0 bases and J by 6 bases, with 8 bases left in between. The germline CDR1 and CDR2 sequences are SGHVS and FQNEAQ. CDR3 length: 13 amino acids. The CDR3 sequence: CASSLAPAAEAFF. Here the CDR3 DNA reads TGTGCCAGCAGCTTAGCGCCGGCAGCTGAAGCTTTCTTT.

This clonotype was recorded once. The J gene is TRBJ1-1, the V gene TRBV6-1; 7 bases agree with TRBD1. The J call is uncertain, as TRBJ2-7 better fits the DNA end. This CDR3 is 14 amino acids long. The germline V gene has CDR1 MNHNS and CDR2 SASEGT. The CDR3 region has the DNA TGTGCCAGCCATCGACAGGGAGACACCTACGAGCAGTACTTC. Protein product: CASHRQGDTYEQYF.

This clonotype is a singleton in its sample. The gene calls are TRBV7-9 and TRBJ2-3; no reliable D call. Per germline, CDR1 SEHNR and CDR2 FQNEAQ (reference sequence). The length of the CDR3 is 13 residues. Trimming removed 6 bases at V and 0 bases at J, with 7 bases between. In nucleotides, the CDR3 is TGTGCCAGCAGGCGAGGTAGCACAGATACGCAGTATTTT. The encoded protein is CASRRGSTDTQYF. Looking up the rest from reference TRBV7-9 and TRBJ2-3 gives the full variable domain: DTGVSQNPRHKITKRGQNVTFRCDPISEHNRLYWYRQTLGQGPEFLTYFQNEAQLEKSRLLSDRFSAERPKGSFSTLEIQRTEQGDSAMYLCASRRGSTDTQYFGPGTRLTVL.

Concerning this clonotype: Mismatch with germline at one junction end may stem from a read error. This chain connects TRBV6-1 to TRBJ2-3, with 7 bases matching TRBD2. This CDR3 region has 16 residues. Per germline, CDR1 MNHNS and CDR2 SASEGT. The CDR3 spells CASSEGKAGVTDAQYF. The CDR3 DNA reads TGTGCCAGCAGTGAGGGAAAGGCGGGGGTCACAGATGCGCAGTATTTT.

There are a few counts of this clonotype. Written as DNA, the CDR3 is TGTGCCAGCAGCACACTAGCGGGAGGGGGAGAGCAGTTCTTC. Amino acid sequence: CASSTLAGGGEQFF. This sequence joins TRBV6-1 and TRBJ2-1; 13 bases are shared with TRBD2. V was clipped by 6 bases and J by 10 bases; unmatched bases: 6. CDR1 MNHNS and CDR2 SASEGT come from the germline V gene. The CDR3 length is 14 residues.

The chain uses TRBV6-1 and TRBJ2-2; D remains unclear. CDR3 size: 13 residues. Germline-derived CDR1 and CDR2 are MNHNS and SASEGT. Trimming left V 6 bases short and J 5 bases short, with 10 bases between. CDR3 sequence: CASSREWTGELFF. The CDR3 DNA sequence: TGTGCCAGCAGCCGCGAATGGACCGGGGAGCTGTTTTTT.

This chain links TRBV6-1 with TRBJ2-5; TRBD2 might be the D (6 bases). Near its end, the DNA agrees better with TRBJ2-7, so the J call may be wrong. The CDR3 is 13 amino acids. Germline CDR1 and CDR2: MNHNS and SASEGT. CDR3 sequence: CASGGLRVYEQYF. The CDR3 DNA is TGTGCCAGCGGGGGGTTAAGGGTCTACGAGCAGTACTTC.

The chain combines TRBV3-1 with TRBJ2-1, with D perhaps matching TRBD2 (5 bases). V lost 5 bases and J lost 5, with 10 bases in between. CDR1 is LGHDT, CDR2 YNNKEL, per germline (reference sequence). The CDR3 contains 13 residues. CDR3 nucleotide sequence: TGTGCCAGCAGCAAGAGAGGGAACAATGAGCAGTTCTTC. This sequence encodes CASSKRGNNEQFF.

The rearrangement links TRBV12-3 or TRBV12-4 to TRBJ2-1; the match to TRBD2 covers 13 bases. Losses at the gene ends were 6 bases for V and 8 bases for J; bases not matched to a gene: 7. The CDR3 consists of 15 residues. CDR3 DNA sequence: TGTGCCAGCAGGGACCGGACTAGCGGGAGCTATGAGCAGTTCTTC. It codes for CASRDRTSGSYEQFF.

This clonotype is large. The chain joins TRBV6-4 to TRBJ2-6; 7 bases match TRBD2. Germline CDR1 is MRHNA and CDR2 is SNTAGT. The V gene end was trimmed by 3 bases and the J gene end by 4 bases; junction bases not matched to a gene: 0. The CDR3 length is 14 residues. CDR3 protein: CASSEREGANVLTF. The CDR3 DNA sequence: TGTGCCAGCAGTGAGCGGGAGGGGGCCAACGTCCTGACTTTC.

This clonotype was picked up a small number of times. This chain links TRBV6-1 with TRBJ1-1, with D perhaps matching TRBD1 (5 bases). V gave up 0 bases and J gave up 4 bases, with 9 bases separating them. CDR1 is MNHNS, CDR2 SASEGT, per germline. The CDR3 has 14 amino acids. The CDR3 loop reads CASSEAQRGTEAFF. Here the CDR3 DNA reads TGTGCCAGCAGTGAAGCGCAAAGGGGCACTGAAGCTTTCTTT.

V usage is TRBV12-3 or TRBV12-4 and J usage is TRBJ1-2; 8 bases line up with TRBD1. This CDR3 spans 17 amino acids. V was clipped by 6 bases and J by 0 bases; unmatched bases: 12. This CDR3 reads CASSRGTGLLTNYGYTF. The CDR3 DNA is TGTGCCAGCAGCCGTGGGACAGGACTCTTAACTAACTATGGCTACACCTTC.

V and J are TRBV10-2 and TRBJ2-1, with unresolved D. The CDR3 runs to 14 residues. Between the trimmed V and J ends, which lost 6 bases and 6 bases, there was a span of 15 bases. Germline values: CDR1 WSHSY, CDR2 SAAADI. The CDR3 region has the DNA TGCGCCAGCAGGGCAGCCGGCTCCGGCAATGAGCAGTTCTTC. Amino acid sequence: CASRAAGSGNEQFF.

The chain is built from TRBV27 and TRBJ2-3, with no clear D. The germline CDR1 and CDR2 sequences are MNHEY and SMNVEV (reference sequence). Trimming took off 5 bases at V and 4 bases at J, with 10 bases between the two ends. This CDR3 region has 13 residues. Here the CDR3 DNA reads TGTGCCAGCAGTATAAGCCGGCCAGATACGCAGTATTTT. Protein: CASSISRPDTQYF.

This clonotype was detected a few times. The V and J genes are TRBV7-3 and TRBJ2-3; D might be TRBD1 (6 bases). The CDR3 loop spans 18 amino acids. V lost 1 base and J lost 2, with 19 bases in between. Germline V gene lookup returns CDR1 SGHTA and CDR2 FQGTGA. CDR3 sequence: CASSLSRQVMTTTDTQYF. The CDR3 nucleotides read TGTGCCAGCAGCTTAAGCAGACAGGTGATGACGACCACAGATACGCAGTATTTT.

V is TRBV6-1 and J is TRBJ2-1; no clear D. The CDR3 covers 14 residues. Germline V CDR1 and CDR2: MNHNS, SASEGT. The germline V and J ends were trimmed by 0 bases and 11 bases, with 14 bases remaining between them. The DNA for the CDR3 is TGTGCCAGCAGTGAAGCTCAAGACGTGGATAAGCAGTTCTTC. As protein: CASSEAQDVDKQFF.

Of note for this clonotype: Sequence at one end of the junction differs from germline and may be a read error. This chain uses TRBV3-1 with TRBJ1-1; unclear D gene. The CDR3 totals 12 residues. Germline CDR1 reads LGHDT; CDR2 reads YNNKEL (reference sequence). In nucleotides, the CDR3 is TGTGCCAGCAGCCAAGAACAAGGTAGAGAGTACTTC. Translated: CASSQEQGREYF.

The CDR3 DNA reads TGTGCCAGCAGCTTAGTGGGGGGCCATGAGCAGTTCTTC. Translation gives CASSLVGGHEQFF. The chain recombines TRBV7-3 with TRBJ2-1; D might be TRBD1 or TRBD2, each matching 6 bases. Germline loops: CDR1 SGHTA, CDR2 FQGTGA. Trimming cost V 2 bases and J 8 bases, with 10 bases left between them. The CDR3 sequence is 13 residues long. The variable domain in full, with the rest retrieved from reference TRBV7-3 and TRBJ2-1, is GAGVSQTPSNKVTEKGKYVELRCDPISGHTALYWYRQSLGQGPEFLIYFQGTGAADDSGLPNDRFFAVRPEGSVSTLKIQRTERGDSAVYLCASSLVGGHEQFFGPGTRLTVL.

The chain combines TRBV10-3 with TRBJ1-2, with D unclear. The CDR3 is 11 amino acids. The V gene's germline CDR1 is ENHRY and CDR2 SYGVKD. The ends were cut back, 7 bases at V and 6 bases at J, with 9 bases in the middle. CDR3 DNA: TGTGCCATCAAGGCAGTGAATGGCTACACCTTC. Its translation is CAIKAVNGYTF.

The chain links TRBV6-1 to TRBJ1-2, with a weak D call TRBD1 (6 bases). The CDR3 has 12 residues. Deletions cut 5 bases from V and 4 bases from J, with 8 bases between. Germline V CDR1 and CDR2: MNHNS, SASEGT. In DNA, the CDR3 is TGTGCCAGCAGTCAGGGGATCTATGGCTACACCTTC. Residues: CASSQGIYGYTF.

The chain employs TRBV7-2 and TRBJ1-5; D is perhaps TRBD1 (5 bases). Germline CDR1 reads SGHTA; CDR2 reads FQGNSA. This CDR3 comprises 16 residues. The ends were cut back, 1 base at V and 2 bases at J, with 12 bases in the middle. This CDR3 is CASSLGQGYGNQPQHF. CDR3 coding DNA: TGTGCCAGCAGCTTAGGTCAGGGATACGGCAATCAGCCCCAGCATTTT.

The genes are TRBV10-1 and TRBJ2-2; D is undetermined. Germline lookup yields CDR1 WNHNN and CDR2 SYGVQD (reference sequence). Trimming cost V 2 bases and J 16 bases, with 20 bases left between them. CDR3 length: 14 amino acids. The CDR3 region has the DNA TGCGCCAGCAGTGAGGCTGTGAACACCGAGACGCAGTTTTTT. Its translation is CASSEAVNTETQFF.

The chain has TRBV6-1 and TRBJ2-2; 9 nucleotides match TRBD2. Trimming removed 8 bases from V and 2 bases from J; junction bases left unmatched: 6. In germline, CDR1 is MNHNS, CDR2 SASEGT. The CDR3 loop spans 15 amino acids. CDR3 amino acids: CASLAGLDNTGELFF. CDR3 nucleotides: TGTGCCAGCCTAGCGGGGCTAGACAACACCGGGGAGCTGTTTTTT.

This clonotype has only a few counts. This chain links TRBV7-2 with TRBJ2-3; tentative D call: TRBD2 (6 bases). Germline V gives CDR1 SGHTA, CDR2 FQGNSA. Deletions cut 4 bases from V and 4 bases from J, with 12 bases between. The CDR3 spans 14 residues. The CDR3 region has the DNA TGTGCCAGCAGCTCATGGGGGACTTCAGATACGCAGTATTTT. Amino acids: CASSSWGTSDTQYF. Full variable domain (missing parts from reference TRBV7-2 and TRBJ2-3): GAGVSQSPSNKVTEKGKDVELRCDPISGHTALYWYRQSLGQGLEFLIYFQGNSAPDKSGLPSDRFSAERTGGSVSTLTIQRTQQEDSAVYLCASSSWGTSDTQYFGPGTRLTVL.

This chain connects TRBV12-3 or TRBV12-4 to TRBJ2-1, with 16 bases identical to TRBD2. V dropped 5 bases and J dropped 5; count of bases not matched to a gene: 12. CDR3 length equals 19 residues. CDR3 sequence reads: CASSPQGLAGGPRNNEQFF. Written as DNA, the CDR3 is TGTGCCAGCAGTCCTCAGGGACTAGCGGGGGGGCCTAGGAACAATGAGCAGTTCTTC.

The chain employs TRBV7-8 and TRBJ2-3; a possible D gene is TRBD1 (5 bases). This CDR3 has 15 amino acids. V lost 0 bases and J 3 bases, leaving 10 bases between the germline ends. The germline CDR1 and CDR2 sequences are SGHVS and FQNEAQ. CDR3 DNA: TGTGCCAGCAGCTTAGCTGGGGCGAGAACAGATACGCAGTATTTT. It encodes CASSLAGARTDTQYF.